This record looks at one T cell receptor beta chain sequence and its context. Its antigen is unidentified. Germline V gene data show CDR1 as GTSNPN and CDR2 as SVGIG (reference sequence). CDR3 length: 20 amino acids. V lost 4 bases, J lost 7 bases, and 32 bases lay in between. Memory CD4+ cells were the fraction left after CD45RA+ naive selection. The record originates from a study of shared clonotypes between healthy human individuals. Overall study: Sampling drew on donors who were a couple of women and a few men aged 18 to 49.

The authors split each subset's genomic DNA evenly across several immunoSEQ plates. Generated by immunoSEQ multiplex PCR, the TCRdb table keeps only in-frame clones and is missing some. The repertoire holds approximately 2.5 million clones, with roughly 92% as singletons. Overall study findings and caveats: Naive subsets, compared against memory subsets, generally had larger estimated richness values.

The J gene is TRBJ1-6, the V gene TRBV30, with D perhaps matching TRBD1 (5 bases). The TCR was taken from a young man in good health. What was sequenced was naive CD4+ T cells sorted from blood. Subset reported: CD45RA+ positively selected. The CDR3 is CAWNRLKGSWGYVGNSPLHF. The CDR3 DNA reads TGTGCCTGGAATAGACTAAAAGGGTCTTGGGGGTATGTAGGAAATTCACCCCTCCACTTT.